This T cell receptor beta chain was profiled in a study of human T cells and chemical hapten exposure (dated by TCRdb to 2020 to 2022). With regard to the full study: Libraries were pooled for sequencing, and per-sample TCR yields varied mainly because of small differences in library volumes within the pool. Both TCR alpha and TCR beta chains were sequenced from each blood RNA sample. This study followed changes in the peripheral blood TCR repertoire in vivo during primary and secondary sensitization of alopecia patients to the hapten diphenylcyclopropenone (DPC). The paper's findings and limits, for the study overall: Repeated subsampling changed both the strength of the expansion versus patch-test correlation and the threshold at which the correlation became significant. DPC sensitization did not change the number of TCRs with a frequency above 1 in 1000, and there was no evidence of changes in global repertoire structure.

The CDR3 covers 15 residues, taking in both the cysteine and the phenylalanine. Only the CDR3 DNA stays, 45 bases, in frame from base 1. Total RNA was extracted from unfractionated whole blood collected in Tempus Blood RNA tubes. As TCR sequencing controls, roughly five healthy volunteers were used, with blood taken at day 0, 2 weeks and 6 weeks. Library preparation was by 5' RACE. The sample was run on an Illumina MiSeq. During library preparation, unique molecular identifiers were attached to individual cDNA molecules so that TCRs could be counted quantitatively and reproducibly. The authors' analysis ran thus. The median number of TCRs per sample was roughly 98,000, ranging from about 20,000 to 750,000. The Decombinator software suite was used to annotate the V, J and CDR3 of the TCR reads. Every sample was subsampled to the same number of TCRs (28,000) for the PS versus PT1 abundance plots. TCRs were defined as expanded if absent before sensitization and observed at least eight times at the 2-week time point. The public reads were reanalyzed by TCRdb: fastp trimming at Q25, MiXCR alignment, in-frame beta chains only. Duplicate CDR3 protein sequences are folded into a single record with the most common DNA and genes. TCRdb assigned the V and J calls; the authors' analysis was not used. This sample comprises tens of thousands of distinct CDR3 sequences, approximately 8% of them detected only once. 2% to 2.5% of the sample is taken by the ten largest.

Worth noting for this clonotype: This clone's antigen is unknown. This sequence may be a read error, since a much larger clone differs from it by one base.

The chain is made from TRBV12-3 or TRBV12-4 and TRBJ1-5; the junction holds 7 bases that match TRBD1. The source is a male donor in good health. The CDR3 protein: CASSLTGQGSQPQNF. The DNA reads TGTGCCAGCAGTTTGACAGGGCAGGGGAGTCAGCCCCAGAATTTT.